Listed below are T cell receptor beta chains from one sample, sequenced in a study of cytomegalovirus exposure and HLA in healthy donors. Assay: immunoSEQ multiplex PCR; the TCRdb copy retains only in-frame clones and omits some. The sample consists of roughly 150,000 clones, 75% to 85% of them appearing once. Sequenced sample: PBMCs. The source of these receptors is a woman aged 18 to 35 in good health and CMV-seronegative. CDR3s include the opening cysteine and the closing phenylalanine or tryptophan. The order of the fields is V gene, J gene, D gene, CDR3 protein, CDR3 DNA. The D gene is left open where the match is weak.

V: TRBV18; J: TRBJ1-4; D: NA; CDR3: CASSPPGGGAPNEKLFF; DNA: TGTGCCAGCTCACCCCCGGGAGGGGGTGCACCTAATGAAAAACTGTTTTTT
V: TRBV28; J: TRBJ1-2; D: NA; CDR3: CASSLTPPGVHYGYTF; DNA: TGTGCCAGCAGTTTGACCCCCCCCGGAGTTCACTATGGCTACACCTTC
V: TRBV6-1; J: TRBJ1-2; D: NA; CDR3: CASSESGFRYGYTF; DNA: TGTGCCAGCAGTGAATCCGGGTTTCGTTATGGCTACACCTTC
V: TRBV27; J: TRBJ2-7; D: TRBD2; CDR3: CASSLGTTNYEQYF; DNA: TGTGCCAGCAGTTTGGGGACTACCAACTACGAGCAGTACTTC
V: TRBV19; J: TRBJ2-1; D: NA; CDR3: CASSISNEQFF; DNA: TGTGCCAGTAGTATATCGAATGAGCAGTTCTTC
V: TRBV9; J: TRBJ2-1; D: TRBD2; CDR3: CASSVGAGGPPYNEQFF; DNA: TGTGCCAGCAGCGTAGGGGCGGGGGGGCCCCCCTACAATGAGCAGTTCTTC
V: TRBV2; J: TRBJ2-5; D: NA; CDR3: CASNLSGSLSETQYF; DNA: TGTGCCAGCAATCTTAGCGGATCCCTCTCCGAGACCCAGTACTTC
V: TRBV6-1; J: TRBJ1-6; D: TRBD1; CDR3: CASSWTTGHNSPLHF; DNA: TGTGCCAGCAGTTGGACGACAGGGCATAATTCACCCCTCCACTTT
V: TRBV6-6; J: TRBJ2-3; D: TRBD1; CDR3: CASSYWTGYPDTQYF; DNA: TGTGCCAGCAGTTACTGGACAGGGTACCCAGATACGCAGTATTTT
V: TRBV6-6; J: TRBJ1-4; D: TRBD1; CDR3: CASSDPGQTEKLFF; DNA: TGTGCCAGCAGTGACCCGGGACAGACTGAAAAACTGTTTTTT
V: TRBV5-1; J: TRBJ2-1; D: TRBD2; CDR3: CASSLYPLTSGSNEQFF; DNA: TGCGCCAGCAGCTTGTACCCGTTGACTAGCGGGAGCAATGAGCAGTTCTTC
V: TRBV7-2; J: TRBJ2-1; D: TRBD2; CDR3: CASSFAPLAGNNEQFF; DNA: TGTGCCAGCAGCTTTGCTCCCCTAGCGGGGAACAATGAGCAGTTCTTC
V: TRBV7-7; J: TRBJ2-7; D: TRBD1; CDR3: CASSLNQGAHEQYF; DNA: TGTGCTAGCAGCTTAAATCAGGGGGCCCACGAGCAGTACTTC
V: TRBV6-1; J: TRBJ1-3; D: NA; CDR3: CASRLQKTGNTIYF; DNA: TGTGCCAGCAGGCTACAGAAGACTGGAAACACCATATATTTT
V: TRBV6-1; J: TRBJ2-3; D: NA; CDR3: CASSETGGDTDTQYF; DNA: TGTGCCAGCAGTGAAACCGGGGGTGACACAGATACGCAGTATTTT
V: TRBV7-8; J: TRBJ2-5; D: TRBD2; CDR3: CASSSRGLAGPAEETQYF; DNA: TGTGCCAGCAGCTCCCGGGGACTAGCGGGACCTGCAGAGGAGACCCAGTACTTC
V: TRBV7-9; J: TRBJ2-1; D: NA; CDR3: CASSSRPPDRYNEQFF; DNA: TGTGCCAGCAGCTCCAGACCCCCTGACAGGTACAATGAGCAGTTCTTC
V: TRBV29-1; J: TRBJ2-3; D: NA; CDR3: CSVGPLQGADTQYF; DNA: TGCAGCGTTGGACCCCTCCAGGGCGCAGATACGCAGTATTTT
V: TRBV9; J: TRBJ2-1; D: NA; CDR3: CASSFDNEQFF; DNA: TGTGCCAGCAGCTTCGACAATGAGCAGTTCTTC
V: TRBV9; J: TRBJ1-1; D: TRBD1; CDR3: CASSANIDRAAFF; DNA: TGTGCCAGCAGCGCTAATATCGACAGGGCGGCTTTCTTT